This TCR beta chain is from a study of cytomegalovirus exposure and HLA in healthy donors. The study's findings and limits: Later on, an analysis found that several of the most significant clusters appeared to be linked to common viral pathogens, which included parvovirus B19. Most TCR sequences proved rare, with some public TCRs found in many donors.

Per the germline V gene, CDR1 is SGHRS and CDR2 is YFSETQ. The CDR3 sequence is 14 residues long. Between the trimmed V and J ends, which lost 3 bases and 0 bases, there was a span of 8 bases. To note about this clone: Its antigen is as yet unknown.

PCR used 60 Vbeta primers and 13 Jbeta primers. Assay used: immunoSEQ multiplex PCR; TCRdb lists only in-frame clones, some missing. The sample records 240,000 or so clones, around 81% being singletons. The clonotype originates from a woman aged 60-75 years in good health and CMV-seropositive. The V call is TRBV5-1, the J call TRBJ2-3; a weak D match, TRBD2 (6 bases). Source material: PBMCs. The CDR3 loop is CASSWGTSTDTQYF. The CDR3 DNA is TGCGCCAGCAGCTGGGGGACTAGCACAGATACGCAGTATTTT.